This T cell receptor beta chain came from a study of T cell changes during pregnancy in multiple sclerosis. The repertoire was sequenced with immunoSEQ multiplex PCR; TCRdb's copy has only in-frame clones and lacks some. This table holds more than 15,000 clones, about 87% found once. The sequencing here drew on CD8+ T cells from peripheral blood mononuclear cells, taken in the third trimester of pregnancy. This sequence was found in a female donor in good health, enrolled as a control in a pregnancy study.

Here the CDR3 DNA reads TGTGCCAGCAGTCAGACAGAGAACTATGGCTACACCTTC. It codes for CASSQTENYGYTF. V and J are TRBV27 and TRBJ1-2; tentative D call: TRBD1 (5 bases). Trimming stripped 5 bases from V and 2 bases from J, with 9 bases between. Germline V gives CDR1 MNHEY, CDR2 SMNVEV (reference sequence). The CDR3 is 13 residues long.